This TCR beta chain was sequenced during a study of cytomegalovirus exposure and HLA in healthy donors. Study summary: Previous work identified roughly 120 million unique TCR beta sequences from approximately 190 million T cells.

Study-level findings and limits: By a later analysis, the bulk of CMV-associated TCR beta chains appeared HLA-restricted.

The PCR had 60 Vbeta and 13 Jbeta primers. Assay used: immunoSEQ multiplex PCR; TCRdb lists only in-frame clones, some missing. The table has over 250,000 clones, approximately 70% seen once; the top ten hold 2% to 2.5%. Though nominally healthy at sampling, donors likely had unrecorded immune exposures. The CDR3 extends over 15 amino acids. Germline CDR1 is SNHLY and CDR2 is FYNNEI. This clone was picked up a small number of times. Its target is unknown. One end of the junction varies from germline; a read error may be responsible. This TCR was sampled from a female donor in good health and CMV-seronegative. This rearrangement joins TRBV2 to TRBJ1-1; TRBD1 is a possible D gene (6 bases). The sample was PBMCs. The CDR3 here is CASADLTGMKTEAFF. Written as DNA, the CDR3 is TGTGCCAGCGCAGATCTAACAGGGATGAAAACTGAAGCTTTCTTT. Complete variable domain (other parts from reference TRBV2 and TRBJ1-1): EPEVTQTPSHQVTQMGQEVILRCVPISNHLYFYWYRQILGQKVEFLVSFYNNEISEKSEIFDDQFSVERPDGSNFTLKIRSTKLEDSAMYFCASADLTGMKTEAFFGQGTRLTVV.